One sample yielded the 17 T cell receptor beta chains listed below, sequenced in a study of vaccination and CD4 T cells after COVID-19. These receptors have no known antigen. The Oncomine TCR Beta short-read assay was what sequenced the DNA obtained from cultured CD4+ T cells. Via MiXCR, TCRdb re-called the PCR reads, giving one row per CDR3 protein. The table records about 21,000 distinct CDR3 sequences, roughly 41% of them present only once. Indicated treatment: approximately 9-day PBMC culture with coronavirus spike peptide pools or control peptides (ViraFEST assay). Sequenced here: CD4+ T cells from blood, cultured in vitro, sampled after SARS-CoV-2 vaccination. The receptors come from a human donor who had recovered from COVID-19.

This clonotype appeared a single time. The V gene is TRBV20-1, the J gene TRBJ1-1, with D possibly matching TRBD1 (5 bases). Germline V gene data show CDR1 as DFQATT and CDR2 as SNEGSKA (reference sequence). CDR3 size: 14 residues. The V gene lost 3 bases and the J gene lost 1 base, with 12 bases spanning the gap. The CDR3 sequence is CSARFIGGNTEAFF. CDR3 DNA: TGCAGTGCTAGGTTTATCGGGGGGAACACTGAAGCTTTCTTT.

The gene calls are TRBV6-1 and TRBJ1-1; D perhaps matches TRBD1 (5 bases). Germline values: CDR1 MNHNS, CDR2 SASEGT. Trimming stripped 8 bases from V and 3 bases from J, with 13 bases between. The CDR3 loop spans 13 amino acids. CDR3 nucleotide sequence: TGTGCCAGCCATATCGACAGCGACACTGAAGCTTTCTTT. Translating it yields CASHIDSDTEAFF.

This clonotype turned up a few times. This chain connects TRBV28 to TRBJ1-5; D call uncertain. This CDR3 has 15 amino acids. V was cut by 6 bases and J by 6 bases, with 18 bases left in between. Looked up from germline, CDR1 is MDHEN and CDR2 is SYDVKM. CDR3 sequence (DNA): TGTGCCAGCAGCCCATTCTTCGGGGAACCTCAGCCCCAGCATTTT. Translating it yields CASSPFFGEPQPQHF.

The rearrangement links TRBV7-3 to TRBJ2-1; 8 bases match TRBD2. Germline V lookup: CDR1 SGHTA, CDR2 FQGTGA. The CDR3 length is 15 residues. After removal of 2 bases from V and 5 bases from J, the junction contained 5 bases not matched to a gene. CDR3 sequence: CASSLLAGGNNEQFF. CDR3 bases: TGTGCCAGCAGCTTACTGGCGGGGGGAAACAATGAGCAGTTCTTC.

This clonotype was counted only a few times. Here the CDR3 DNA reads TGTGCCAGCAGACATAACAGGAACACCGGGGAGCTGTTTTTT. Its protein product is CASRHNRNTGELFF. The V gene is TRBV27, the J gene TRBJ2-2; D is unclear. This CDR3 region has 14 residues. V was clipped by 6 bases and J by 1 base, with 9 bases between them. Germline lookup yields CDR1 MNHEY and CDR2 SMNVEV (reference sequence).

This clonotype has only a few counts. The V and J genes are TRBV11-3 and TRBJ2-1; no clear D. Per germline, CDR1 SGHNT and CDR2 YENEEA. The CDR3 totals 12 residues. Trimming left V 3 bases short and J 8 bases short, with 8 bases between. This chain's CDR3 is CASSFSRHEQFF. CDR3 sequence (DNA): TGTGCCAGCAGCTTTTCGAGGCATGAGCAGTTCTTC.

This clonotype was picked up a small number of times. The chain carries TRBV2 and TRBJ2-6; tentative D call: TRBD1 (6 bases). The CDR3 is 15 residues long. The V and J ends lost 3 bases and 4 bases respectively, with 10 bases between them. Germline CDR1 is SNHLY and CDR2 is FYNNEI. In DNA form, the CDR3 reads TGTGCCAGCAGTGAGCAGGGGCGCGGGGCCAACGTCCTGACTTTC. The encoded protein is CASSEQGRGANVLTF.

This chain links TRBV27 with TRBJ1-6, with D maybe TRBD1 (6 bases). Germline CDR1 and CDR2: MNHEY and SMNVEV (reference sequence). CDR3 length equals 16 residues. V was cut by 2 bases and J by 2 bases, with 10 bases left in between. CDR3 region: CASSLRGIPYNSPLHF. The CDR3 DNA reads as TGTGCCAGCAGTTTAAGGGGGATTCCCTATAATTCACCCCTCCACTTT.

DNA for the CDR3: TGTGCCAGCTCACCAGCGGCGGATGGAAACACCATATATTTT. Its translation is CASSPAADGNTIYF. The chain joins TRBV18 to TRBJ1-3; D unclear. Trimming cost V 2 bases and J 3 bases, with 8 bases left between them. CDR1 is KGHSH, CDR2 LQKENI, per germline. CDR3 length: 14 amino acids. The full variable domain, its missing parts supplied by reference TRBV18 and TRBJ1-3, is NAGVMQNPRHLVRRRGQEARLRCSPMKGHSHVYWYRQLPEEGLKFMVYLQKENIIDESGMPKERFSAEFPKEGPSILRIQQVVRGDSAAYFCASSPAADGNTIYFGEGSWLTVV.

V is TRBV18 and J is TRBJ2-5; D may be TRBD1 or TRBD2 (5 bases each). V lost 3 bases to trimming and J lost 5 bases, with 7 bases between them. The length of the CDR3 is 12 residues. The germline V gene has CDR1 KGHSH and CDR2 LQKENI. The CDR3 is CASSPEGETQYF. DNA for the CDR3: TGTGCCAGCTCACCTGAGGGGGAGACCCAGTACTTC.

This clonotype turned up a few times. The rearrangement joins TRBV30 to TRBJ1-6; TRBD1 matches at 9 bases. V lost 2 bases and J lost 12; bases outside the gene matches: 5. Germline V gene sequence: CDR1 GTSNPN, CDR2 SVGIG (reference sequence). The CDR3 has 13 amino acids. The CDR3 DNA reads TGTGCCTGGAGTCTCGGGACAGGGAGACCCCTCCACTTT. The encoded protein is CAWSLGTGRPLHF.

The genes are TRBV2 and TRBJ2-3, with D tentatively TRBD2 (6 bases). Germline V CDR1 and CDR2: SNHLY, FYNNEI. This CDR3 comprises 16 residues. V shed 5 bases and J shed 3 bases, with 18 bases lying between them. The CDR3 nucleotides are TGTGCCAGCAGTCTCAGAGGAGTTCGGGGGACAGATACGCAGTATTTT. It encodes CASSLRGVRGTDTQYF.

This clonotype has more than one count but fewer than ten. The CDR3, as DNA: TGTGCCAGCAGTCCTTTCGAAAAACTGTTTTTT. Protein product: CASSPFEKLFF. The J gene is TRBJ1-4, the V gene TRBV6-1; D is undetermined. V was cut by 5 bases and J by 8 bases, with 6 bases left in between. Per the germline V gene, CDR1 is MNHNS and CDR2 is SASEGT. CDR3 length: 11 amino acids.

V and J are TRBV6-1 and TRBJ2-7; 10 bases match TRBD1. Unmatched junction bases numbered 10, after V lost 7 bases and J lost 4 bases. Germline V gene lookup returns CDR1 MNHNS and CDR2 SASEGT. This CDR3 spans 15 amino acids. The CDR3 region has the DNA TGTGCCAGCACGCGGGGGACAGGGGAGAGGTACGAGCAGTACTTC. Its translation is CASTRGTGERYEQYF.

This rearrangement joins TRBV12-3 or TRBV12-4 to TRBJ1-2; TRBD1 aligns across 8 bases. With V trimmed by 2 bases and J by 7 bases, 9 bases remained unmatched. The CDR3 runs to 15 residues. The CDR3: CASSLIDRGQSGYTF. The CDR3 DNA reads TGTGCCAGCAGTTTAATCGACAGGGGACAATCTGGCTACACCTTC.

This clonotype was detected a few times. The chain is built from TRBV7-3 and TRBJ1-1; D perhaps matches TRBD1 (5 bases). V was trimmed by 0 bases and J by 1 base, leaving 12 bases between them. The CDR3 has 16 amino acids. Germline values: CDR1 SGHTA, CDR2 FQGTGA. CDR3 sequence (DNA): TGTGCCAGCAGCTTAACAGGGGAGAGGGGGAACACTGAAGCTTTCTTT. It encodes CASSLTGERGNTEAFF. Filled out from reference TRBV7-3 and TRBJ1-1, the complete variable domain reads GAGVSQTPSNKVTEKGKYVELRCDPISGHTALYWYRQSLGQGPEFLIYFQGTGAADDSGLPNDRFFAVRPEGSVSTLKIQRTERGDSAVYLCASSLTGERGNTEAFFGQGTRLTVV.

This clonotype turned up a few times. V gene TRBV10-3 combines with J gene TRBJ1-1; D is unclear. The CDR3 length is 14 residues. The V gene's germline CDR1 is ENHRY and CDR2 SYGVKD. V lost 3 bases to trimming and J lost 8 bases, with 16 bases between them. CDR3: CAISDDKSPREAFF. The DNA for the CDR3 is TGTGCCATCAGTGACGACAAGAGCCCGCGAGAAGCTTTCTTT.